This T cell receptor beta chain appears in the sequencing data of a study of T cells in Graves' hyperthyroidism and ophthalmopathy. Authors of the study amplified TCR beta CDR3 regions from RNA transcripts. The HTBI primer set drove a first-round RT-PCR of the TCR CDR3. TCRdb analysed the multiplex PCR reads with MiXCR anew, one entry per CDR3 protein. The data hold fewer than 400,000 distinct CDR3 sequences, with roughly 25% observed a single time. Germline assignment: CDR1 SGHTA and CDR2 FQGNSA. V lost 0 bases to trimming and J lost 3 bases, with 9 bases between them. The CDR3 has 14 residues. Material: blood. The J gene is TRBJ2-7, the V gene TRBV7-2; D unresolved. The receptor's source is a man aged 45 to 65 with Graves' hyperthyroidism. The CDR3 bases are TGTGCCAGCAGCTTAGCCTTCCGAAACTACGAGCAGTACTTC. Translating gives CASSLAFRNYEQYF.